This T cell receptor (beta chain) was sequenced for a study of identical twins. TCRdb fed the 5' RACE reads into MiXCR, producing one record per CDR3 protein. Among about 790,000 distinct CDR3 sequences, about 20% were seen once, and the ten largest hold roughly 13%. These records were also assigned to another study, of T cells expressing NK-cell markers.

The receptor was derived from a woman aged 18 to 35 in good health. The sample comprised PBMCs.

CDR3 bases: TGTGCCAGCAGCTTGGGAGCTTCGTTCTCGGATACGCAGTATTTT. Its translation: CASSLGASFSDTQYF. This chain joins TRBV7-6 and TRBJ2-3, with D maybe TRBD2 (5 bases). V lost 3 bases and J 6 bases, leaving 16 bases between the germline ends. Germline CDR1 and CDR2: SGHVS and FNYEAQ. CDR3 length: 15 residues.